This entry lists 9 T cell receptor beta chains sequenced from one sample in a study of response to subunit inactivated influenza vaccine. Using its own MiXCR run on the RT-PCR reads, TCRdb lists one record per CDR3 protein. The table has over 450,000 distinct CDR3 sequences, over 10% seen once; the top ten hold around 14%. The starting material was PBMCs from blood, obtained roughly 45 days after vaccination. Receptors originate from a man aged 45 to 65 who received an inactivated influenza vaccine.

This chain uses TRBV27 with TRBJ2-1; TRBD2 matches at 14 bases. V trimming: 1 base; J trimming: 6 bases; junction bases outside the gene matches: 23. Germline CDR1 and CDR2: MNHEY and SMNVEV (reference sequence). The CDR3 is 23 residues long. The CDR3 loop is CASSLLGTSGRRDLGNLGNEQFF. The CDR3 bases are TGTGCCAGCAGTTTATTGGGGACTAGCGGGAGACGGGACCTGGGTAACCTGGGCAATGAGCAGTTCTTC.

The chain couples TRBV6-2 or TRBV6-3 to TRBJ2-7; D ambiguous. Trimming stripped 2 bases from V and 3 bases from J, with 5 bases between. The CDR3 runs 12 residues. Germline CDR1 is MNHEY and CDR2 is SVGEGT. The CDR3 protein is CASSYGNYEQYF. The CDR3 DNA reads TGTGCCAGCAGTTACGGTAACTACGAGCAGTACTTC.

This clonotype appeared many times. The chain recombines TRBV6-6 with TRBJ2-3; D gene ambiguous. V was clipped by 10 bases and J by 3 bases, with 8 bases between them. Germline lookup yields CDR1 MNHNY and CDR2 SVGAGI (reference sequence). The CDR3 runs 11 residues. The CDR3 reads CATWGTDTQYF. The CDR3 DNA follows: TGTGCCACCTGGGGTACAGATACGCAGTATTTT.

The genes are TRBV5-1 and TRBJ2-7; a weak D match, TRBD1 (8 bases). The V gene lost 3 bases and the J gene lost 7 bases, with 23 bases spanning the gap. Germline lookup yields CDR1 SGHRS and CDR2 YFSETQ. The CDR3 contains 16 residues. The CDR3 coding sequence is TGCGCCAGCAGCTCTGGGGGGGGACAGGCGATTCGGGAGCAGTACTTC. Its translation: CASSSGGGQAIREQYF. The complete variable domain, with remaining parts taken from reference TRBV5-1 and TRBJ2-7, reads KAGVTQTPRYLIKTRGQQVTLSCSPISGHRSVSWYQQTPGQGLQFLFEYFSETQRNKGNFPGRFSGRQFSNSRSEMNVSTLELGDSALYLCASSSGGGQAIREQYFGPGTRLTVT.

This clonotype was detected only a few times. The gene calls are TRBV2 and TRBJ2-1, with 15 bases identical to TRBD2. The CDR3 totals 15 residues. Germline assignment: CDR1 SNHLY and CDR2 FYNNEI. V lost 6 bases to trimming and J lost 6 bases; unmatched junction nucleotides: 3. The CDR3 sequence is CASRGTSGRSNEQFF. The CDR3 DNA sequence: TGTGCCAGCAGAGGGACTAGCGGGAGGAGCAATGAGCAGTTCTTC.

V gene TRBV18 combines with J gene TRBJ1-1, with 12 bases aligning to TRBD1. Germline loops: CDR1 KGHSH, CDR2 LQKENI. J was trimmed by 10 bases and V by 2 bases; bases with no gene match: 8. CDR3 length equals 15 residues. In nucleotides, the CDR3 is TGTGCCAGCTCACCAACCGGGACAGGGGGCGTAGGAGCTTTCTTT. This encodes CASSPTGTGGVGAFF.

This clonotype has only a few counts. The chain combines TRBV12-3 or TRBV12-4 with TRBJ2-7; unclear D gene. The CDR3 contains 16 residues. Trimming took off 3 bases at V and 1 base at J, with 16 bases between the two ends. The DNA of the CDR3 is TGTGCCAGCAGTTTCGGTGTGGTCGATCAGTCCTACGAGCAGTACTTC. Its translation is CASSFGVVDQSYEQYF.

This clonotype was recorded a few times. The V call is TRBV5-6, the J call TRBJ2-1, with D perhaps matching TRBD1 or TRBD2 (5 bases each). Trimming removed 4 bases from V and 8 bases from J, with 22 bases in between. Germline V CDR1 and CDR2: SGHDT, YYEEEE. The CDR3 sequence is 16 residues long. The DNA of the CDR3 is TGTGCCAGCAGCGAACCGGGACGCCCGGATGGCGATGAGCAGTTCTTC. It translates to CASSEPGRPDGDEQFF.

The rearrangement joins TRBV28 to TRBJ2-1; 7 positions agree with TRBD2. Germline V gene lookup returns CDR1 MDHEN and CDR2 SYDVKM. The V segment lost 7 bases and the J segment 3 bases; nucleotides outside the gene matches: 9. This CDR3 comprises 15 residues. The CDR3 sequence is CASNLRGSIYNEQFF. The CDR3 DNA sequence: TGTGCCAGCAACTTACGCGGGAGTATCTACAATGAGCAGTTCTTC.